The rows below give T cell receptor beta chains drawn from one sample of a study of T cells in Graves' hyperthyroidism and ophthalmopathy. TCRdb re-called the multiplex PCR reads with MiXCR, one entry per CDR3 protein. Of fewer than 650,000 distinct CDR3 sequences in the sample, 12% to 15% were seen once. Input material: blood. All receptors derive from a woman aged 18-29 years with Graves' ophthalmopathy. CDR3s include the opening cysteine and the closing phenylalanine or tryptophan. A D gene is named only where the DNA matches it firmly. For some rows the clone size is stated as once, few or many, or as a class when expanded; others skip it.

TRBV12-3/TRBV12-4	.	17	TRBJ2-3	TRBD2	TGTGCCAGCAGTTTTGGTCTGGTAGCGGGAGGATTGGACACGCAGTATTTT	CASSFGLVAGGLDTQYF
TRBV4-2	many	14	TRBJ2-7	.	TGTGCCAGCAGCCAGAAGACTGGTTCCTACGAGCAGTACTTC	CASSQKTGSYEQYF
TRBV12-3/TRBV12-4	many	14	TRBJ2-3	.	TGTGCCAGCAGTTTACCGGGGCTCACAGATACGCAGTATTTT	CASSLPGLTDTQYF
TRBV20-1	many	15	TRBJ2-1	.	TGCAGTGCTAGAGATTACGAGACAGGTTACAATGAGCAGTTCTTC	CSARDYETGYNEQFF
TRBV5-1	.	16	TRBJ2-7	TRBD2	TGCGCCAGCAGCTTGAGGGCGGGGACTAGCTCCTACGAGCAGTACTTC	CASSLRAGTSSYEQYF
TRBV12-3/TRBV12-4	many	13	TRBJ2-3	TRBD1	TGTGCCAGCATCCAGACAGGGCGGGATACGCAGTATTTT	CASIQTGRDTQYF
TRBV9	.	16	TRBJ2-5	TRBD2	TGTGCCAGCAGCCCGACTAGCGGGAGCCCCAGGGAGACCCAGTACTTC	CASSPTSGSPRETQYF
TRBV20-1	many	14	TRBJ2-5	.	TGCAGTGCCGTAGTGGGAATTACCCAAGAGACCCAGTACTTC	CSAVVGITQETQYF
TRBV13	few	13	TRBJ2-3	.	TGTGCCAGCAGACCTAGCAATCCAGATACGCAGTATTTT	CASRPSNPDTQYF
TRBV24-1	few	12	TRBJ1-2	.	TGTGCCACCAGTCGTGAGAACTATGGCTACACCTTC	CATSRENYGYTF
TRBV11-2	.	17	TRBJ2-1	.	TGTGCCAGCAGCCTAGGAGGGGGGATCGGGTTTCACAATGAGCAGTTCTTC	CASSLGGGIGFHNEQFF
TRBV3-1	.	13	TRBJ2-2	.	TGTGCCAGCAGCCAGGCCCGCACCGGGGAGCTGTTTTTT	CASSQARTGELFF
TRBV29-1	few	14	TRBJ1-2	.	TGCAGCGTTGAAATATCCGGGGCACTCTATGGCTACACCTTC	CSVEISGALYGYTF
TRBV9	.	14	TRBJ2-3	.	TGTGCCAGCAGCGTACCCAGTCCGACAGATACGCAGTATTTT	CASSVPSPTDTQYF
TRBV6-2/TRBV6-3	many	13	TRBJ2-5	.	TGTGCCAGCAGGGGGACCGGACAAGAGACCCAGTACTTC	CASRGTGQETQYF
TRBV6-2/TRBV6-3	many	16	TRBJ2-2	.	TGTGCCAGCAGTTACTATTCAGGGGCGAACACCGGGGAGCTGTTTTTT	CASSYYSGANTGELFF
TRBV11-3	many	14	TRBJ1-1	.	TGTGCCAGCAGCAGCCGGGACGTGGTAACTGAAGCTTTCTTT	CASSSRDVVTEAFF
TRBV6-1	many	14	TRBJ1-6	.	TGTGCCAGCAGGGTGCTGGGGGCGAAGGGACCCCTCCACTTT	CASRVLGAKGPLHF
TRBV27	many	16	TRBJ2-7	TRBD2	TGTGCCAGCAGTCGGGGGGGACTAGCGGGCTCCTACGAGCAGTACTTC	CASSRGGLAGSYEQYF
TRBV19	many	16	TRBJ2-7	.	TGTGCCAGTAGCCCAGCCGATTGGGGTAGCTCATACGAGCAGTACTTC	CASSPADWGSSYEQYF
TRBV18	.	17	TRBJ2-4	.	TGTGCCAGCTCACCAGTATCAGGGACGGTAGCCAAAAACATTCAGTACTTC	CASSPVSGTVAKNIQYF
TRBV6-2/TRBV6-3	few	15	TRBJ2-2	.	TGTGCCAGCAGTTGGACTGAGCATAACACCGGGGAGCTGTTTTTT	CASSWTEHNTGELFF
TRBV28	many	16	TRBJ2-1	TRBD2	TGTGCCAGCAGCGGGGCGGGAGGTTTCGCCTACAATGAGCAGTTCTTC	CASSGAGGFAYNEQFF
TRBV13	many	15	TRBJ2-3	TRBD1	TGTGCCAGCAGCTCCGGGACAGAGGACACAGATACGCAGTATTTT	CASSSGTEDTDTQYF